The 9 T cell receptor beta chains presented below share a single source sample, sequenced in a study of cytomegalovirus exposure and HLA in healthy donors. It was with 60 Vbeta and 13 Jbeta primers that the PCR ran. The assay was immunoSEQ multiplex PCR, and TCRdb's table has in-frame clones only and misses some. The sample has about 130,000 clones, about 70% seen once; the top ten hold about 3.4%. Sequences were obtained from PBMCs. The receptors come from a man between 40 and 49 years old in good health and CMV-seronegative.

The V call is TRBV11-3, the J call TRBJ1-1; possible D gene TRBD1, 6 bases. Trimming took off 5 bases at V and 5 bases at J, with 12 bases between the two ends. CDR3 length equals 13 residues. Germline CDR1 SGHNT, CDR2 YENEEA. The CDR3 protein is CASSQSRGTEAFF. The CDR3 nucleotides read TGTGCCAGCAGCCAATCCAGGGGAACTGAAGCTTTCTTT.

The rearrangement uses TRBV21-1 and TRBJ1-6; TRBD1, the table's D call, lacks a check against the DNA. TRBV21-1 is recorded as a pseudogene. This CDR3 has 16 residues. This chain's CDR3 is CASSIRGQGYNSPLHF. The CDR3 region has the DNA TGTGCCAGCAGTATTCGGGGACAGGGTTATAATTCACCCCTCCACTTT.

This sequence joins TRBV6-1 and TRBJ1-2, with 7 bases aligning to TRBD1. The germline CDR1 and CDR2 sequences are MNHNS and SASEGT. The CDR3 contains 12 residues. V lost 5 bases and J lost 7; bases outside the gene matches: 4. CDR3 in amino acids: CASSSWTGGYTF. CDR3 in DNA: TGTGCCAGCAGTTCTTGGACAGGTGGCTACACCTTC.

The chain joins TRBV10-2 to TRBJ1-4; possible D gene TRBD1, 6 bases. V was trimmed by 8 bases and J by 4 bases, leaving 11 bases between them. Per the germline V gene, CDR1 is WSHSY and CDR2 is SAAADI. The CDR3 runs to 13 residues. DNA of the CDR3: TGCGCCAGCGGAGGACAGCTTAATGAAAAACTGTTTTTT. As protein: CASGGQLNEKLFF.

The V call is TRBV7-8, the J call TRBJ1-2, with a possible D match to TRBD1 (6 bases). Germline loops: CDR1 SGHVS, CDR2 FQNEAQ. V lost 1 base and J 12 bases, leaving 12 bases between the germline ends. CDR3 length: 12 amino acids. The CDR3 sequence is CASSLDRAGHTF. The CDR3 region has the DNA TGTGCCAGCAGCTTAGACAGGGCGGGCCACACCTTC.

The chain carries TRBV10-3 and TRBJ2-6, with 12 bases lining up with TRBD2. Germline V gene data show CDR1 as ENHRY and CDR2 as SYGVKD. This CDR3 region has 19 residues. Germline trimming cut 3 bases from V and 0 bases from J; bases unmatched to any gene: 6. The CDR3: CAISDPGLAGRSGANVLTF. The CDR3 DNA is TGTGCCATCAGTGACCCCGGACTAGCGGGACGCTCTGGGGCCAACGTCCTGACTTTC.

This clone was found a few times. The chain couples TRBV5-4 to TRBJ1-2; 9 nucleotides match TRBD1. V was pared by 3 bases and J by 3 bases, with 12 bases of the junction left unmatched. The germline gives CDR1 SGHNT, CDR2 YYREEE (reference sequence). This CDR3 has 17 amino acids. The CDR3 bases are TGTGCCAGCAGCTCCGAACTACCGGGACAGGGTGACTATGGCTACACCTTC. Its translation: CASSSELPGQGDYGYTF.

This clone has only a few counts. This chain links TRBV2 with TRBJ2-3, with TRBD2 matching over 10 bases. The CDR3 has 16 amino acids. Trimming removed 7 bases from V and 6 bases from J; junction bases left unmatched: 13. CDR1 is SNHLY and CDR2 is FYNNEI in the germline V gene. As DNA, the CDR3 is TGTGCCAGCAACAGGGCTAGCGGGGGCCTCAGGGATACGCAGTATTTT. Protein product: CASNRASGGLRDTQYF.

The chain couples TRBV10-3 to TRBJ2-3; the match to TRBD1 covers 9 bases. The ends lost 7 bases at V and 0 bases at J; junction bases unmatched: 8. Germline CDR1 reads ENHRY; CDR2 reads SYGVKD. CDR3 size: 16 residues. CDR3 nucleotides: TGTGCCATCACCAACCCGGGGACAGGGAGCACAGATACGCAGTATTTT. It yields the protein CAITNPGTGSTDTQYF.